This T cell receptor (beta chain) emerged from a study of neurological immune-mediated disorders (dated by TCRdb to between 2018 and 2021). Study-level background: Peripheral blood TCR-beta repertoires from HTLV-I-associated myelopathy (HAM/TSP) patients, multiple sclerosis patients and healthy controls were compared by UMI-based sequencing. The cohort comprised about 70 subjects: roughly 15 HAM/TSP patients, roughly 34 multiple sclerosis patients and about 20 healthy controls. Longitudinal HAM/TSP donors and healthy donors each had 3 time-points at intervals of about 3-45 months. The 90 to 110 TCR-beta libraries included longitudinal samples, technical triplicates and paired sorted CD4+ and CD8+ T-cell subsets alongside PBMC samples. On the study overall, not on this receptor specifically: Across subjects, expanded clones never shared an identical CDR3 amino acid sequence, which suggests that the TCR-beta repertoires in every group were private. TCR clonal expansion was greatest in HAM/TSP patients and smallest in MS patients, who ranked below even healthy controls.

Trimming leaves V shorter by 7 bases and J shorter by 14 bases, with the junction holding 11 bases beyond the gene matches. CDR3 length: 12 amino acids, cysteine to phenylalanine. Just the 36-base CDR3 DNA is kept, in frame starting at base 1. The germline V gene specifies SGHRS as CDR1 and YFSETQ as CDR2. This clonotype came up many times. Its specific antigen is unknown. Per-base quality was not reported, and no clone a single base away is much larger than it. To synthesize cDNA, template-switch 5'RACE was performed with a primer carrying a 10-nucleotide random unique molecular identifier so that each TCR transcript was tagged. Over 170 million TCR-beta sequences, covering 15-18 subjects, were produced in each sequencing run. The RNeasy kit was used to extract total RNA. The KAPA Real-time Library Amplification kit was used to amplify TCR-beta VDJ regions with primers targeting the TCR constant region and the 5'RACE anchor. Sample indexes and Illumina adaptors were added in a first PCR, and a second PCR then increased library yield. After Ampure bead purification, the roughly 650 bp TCR product was size-selected on a 2% E-gel SizeSelection system. Library quality was checked on a Bioanalyzer, concentration was measured with Qubit, and libraries were quantified with the Kapa Library Quantification kit before pooling. An Illumina HiSeq 2500 was used to sequence the libraries paired-end at 2 x 150 bp. To increase sequence diversity, roughly 23-30% phiX was spiked into each library pool. The study's processing was this. The UMI-based MiGEC pipeline processed quality-filtered reads and removed over 75% of raw TCR sequences during error correction. IMGT germline references were used for alignment of VDJ genes, and clonotypes were defined by a unique CDR3 amino acid sequence together with V-J genes. Clonal expansion, Shannon diversity, and CDR3 relatedness (CalcPairwiseDistances, ClusterSamples) were evaluated with VDJtools, and phylogenetic trees were built with CLCbio workbench. Expanded clones were defined as having at least 8 unique UMIs, based on coefficient-of-variation modelling across technical triplicates. TCRdb trimmed the raw reads at Q25, called clones with MiXCR and kept productive beta chains. Rows are unified per CDR3 protein, each entry keeping the most common DNA and genes. The V and J calls were determined by TCRdb, not by the authors. The sample table holds tens of thousands of distinct CDR3 sequences, of which 13% were seen once. The ten largest clones capture about 4.6% of the sample.

The sample's time point label, decoded: longitudinal time-point 2. For unsorted PBMC libraries, 2 million PBMCs were used after storage in RNAlater at -80 degrees C until RNA extraction. Peripheral blood was subjected to Ficoll-Hypaque density gradient centrifugation to isolate PBMCs, which were then cryopreserved in liquid nitrogen. Recombination connected TRBV5-1 to TRBJ2-1; 8 bases in between match TRBD1. The specimen sequenced was PBMCs. The receptor comes from a female donor with HTLV-1-associated myelopathy (HAM/TSP). The CDR3 region reads CASGPVETGEFF. The sequenced DNA is TGCGCCAGCGGACCCGTAGAGACAGGGGAGTTCTTC.